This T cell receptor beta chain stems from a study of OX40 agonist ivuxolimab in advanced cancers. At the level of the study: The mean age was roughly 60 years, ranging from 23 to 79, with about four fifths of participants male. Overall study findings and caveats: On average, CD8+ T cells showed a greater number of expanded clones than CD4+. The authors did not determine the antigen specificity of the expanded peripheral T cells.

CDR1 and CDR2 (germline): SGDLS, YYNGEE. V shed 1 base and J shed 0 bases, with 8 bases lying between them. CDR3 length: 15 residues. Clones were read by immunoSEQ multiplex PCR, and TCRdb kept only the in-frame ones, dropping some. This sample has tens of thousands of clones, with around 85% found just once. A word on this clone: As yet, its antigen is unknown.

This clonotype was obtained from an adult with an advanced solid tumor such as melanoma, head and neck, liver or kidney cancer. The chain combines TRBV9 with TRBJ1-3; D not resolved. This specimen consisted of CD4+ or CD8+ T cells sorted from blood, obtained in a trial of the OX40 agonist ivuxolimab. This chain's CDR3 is CASSVLGHSGNTIYF. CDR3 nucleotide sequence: TGTGCCAGCAGCGTACTCGGCCACTCTGGAAACACCATATATTTT.